The T cell receptor beta chain under discussion was sequenced for a study of cytomegalovirus exposure and HLA in healthy donors. Study-wide results and caveats: A later examination showed that TCR association rates differed by HLA locus, with DRB1 most and HLA-C fewest. As a later analysis showed, a missense DCLRE1C variant was linked to trimming of TCR beta V- and J-genes. Other equally common chains were less clonally expanded than HLA-associated TCR beta chains, a later analysis showed. Certain indistinguishable V segments, among them TRBV6-2 and TRBV6-3, were excluded.

The V and J ends lost 2 bases and 3 bases respectively, with 8 bases between them. Germline V gene data show CDR1 as SGHDT and CDR2 as YYEEEE. This CDR3 has 13 residues. Amplification used 60 Vbeta primers and 13 Jbeta primers. Measured with immunoSEQ multiplex PCR; TCRdb has only the in-frame clones, and not every one. The data hold about 150,000 clones, with approximately 80% observed a single time. On this clone: Its antigen is unknown.

V usage is TRBV5-6 and J usage is TRBJ1-1; TRBD1 is a possible D gene (6 bases). This sequence was found in a man younger than 40 in good health and CMV-seropositive. Sequencing was carried out using PBMCs. CDR3 sequence: CASSFNRDTEAFF. The CDR3, as DNA: TGTGCCAGCAGCTTCAACAGGGACACTGAAGCTTTCTTT.